Listed here are 21 T cell receptor beta chains from one sample, sequenced in a study of blood T cell repertoires in COVID-19. TCRdb's table, derived via immunoSEQ multiplex PCR, lists solely in-frame clones and lacks some. The table includes 400,000 to 450,000 clones, roughly 89% detected once. The sequencing input was peripheral blood. Receptors originate from a woman aged 25-40 years with active or convalescent COVID-19.

This clone appeared a few times. The sample has other DNA sequences that encode this CDR3 too. This chain links TRBV2 with TRBJ1-2; perhaps TRBD1 as D (6 bases). V lost 4 bases to trimming and J lost 0 bases, with 9 bases between them. The CDR3 is made up of 14 amino acids. Germline values: CDR1 SNHLY, CDR2 FYNNEI. For the CDR3, the DNA is TGTGCCAGCAGTGGACAGGCGACTAACTATGGCTACACCTTC. Protein sequence: CASSGQATNYGYTF.

This clone appeared a single time. The CDR3 region is CASSSGGQVYEQYF. In DNA, the CDR3 is TGTGCCAGCAGCTCCGGGGGGCAGGTATACGAGCAGTACTTC. The chain carries TRBV7-8 and TRBJ2-7; D may be TRBD2 (7 bases). CDR1 is SGHVS, CDR2 FQNEAQ, per germline. Trimming shortened V by 4 bases and J by 4 bases, and 14 bases separated the two germline ends. The CDR3 is 14 amino acids.

CDR3 in DNA: TGTGCCAGCAGTTACGTGACAGATGAAGCTTTCTTT. It translates to CASSYVTDEAFF. V and J are TRBV12-3 or TRBV12-4 and TRBJ1-1; TRBD1 is a possible D gene (5 bases). Between the trimmed V and J ends, which lost 4 bases and 7 bases, there was a span of 10 bases. This CDR3 is 12 amino acids long.

The chain is built from TRBV24-1 and TRBJ2-5; D might be TRBD2 (6 bases). CDR1 KGHDR and CDR2 SFDVKD come from the germline V gene. The CDR3 is made up of 17 amino acids. V was cut by 12 bases and J by 4 bases, with 29 bases left in between. The DNA for the CDR3 is TGTGCCTCCCGCGGAGGGAAAGAAAAGGGCAGTCGAGAGACCCAGTACTTC. Translated, it gives CASRGGKEKGSRETQYF.

This chain links TRBV11-2 with TRBJ1-6; TRBD1 matches 9 bases. The V and J ends lost 4 bases and 4 bases, in that order; junction bases with no gene match: 5. The length of the CDR3 is 16 residues. Germline assignment: CDR1 SGHAT and CDR2 FQNNGV. The CDR3 DNA reads TGTGCCAGCAGCTCCGGGACAGGGCGGTATAATTCACCCCTCCACTTT. Its protein is CASSSGTGRYNSPLHF. The variable domain in full, with the rest retrieved from reference TRBV11-2 and TRBJ1-6, is EAGVAQSPRYKIIEKRQSVAFWCNPISGHATLYWYQQILGQGPKLLIQFQNNGVVDDSQLPKDRFSAERLKGVDSTLKIQPAKLEDSAVYLCASSSGTGRYNSPLHFGNGTRLTVT.

CDR3 region: CSVETTTGTGEQPQHF. The CDR3 nucleotides are TGCAGCGTTGAAACGACCACCGGGACAGGGGAGCAGCCCCAGCATTTT. The chain joins TRBV29-1 to TRBJ1-5, with 10 bases that match TRBD1. This CDR3 is built from 16 residues. V shed 2 bases, J shed 7 bases, and the junction held 11 bases outside the gene matches. CDR1 SQVTM and CDR2 ANQGSEA come from the germline V gene.

The CDR3 nucleotides are TGTGCCAGTAGTATCCGTAGCGGGGGTAGGGATGAGCAGTTCTTC. It codes for CASSIRSGGRDEQFF. The chain joins TRBV19 to TRBJ2-1; the match to TRBD2 covers 9 bases. The CDR3 sequence is 15 residues long. V dropped 3 bases and J dropped 8; count of bases not matched to a gene: 8. Germline lookup yields CDR1 LNHDA and CDR2 SQIVND (reference sequence).

The CDR3 reads CASSSRWGLKGYTF. CDR3 DNA: TGTGCCAGTAGTTCCCGGTGGGGGCTGAAGGGCTACACCTTC. This chain links TRBV19 with TRBJ1-2, with D perhaps TRBD1 (6 bases). Germline CDR1 reads LNHDA; CDR2 reads SQIVND (reference sequence). V lost 5 bases to trimming and J lost 8 bases, with 18 bases between them. The CDR3 extends over 14 amino acids.

This sequence joins TRBV29-1 and TRBJ1-2; 7 bases fit TRBD1. This CDR3 contains 14 residues. CDR1 SQVTM and CDR2 ANQGSEA come from the germline V gene. With V trimmed by 3 bases and J by 7 bases, 11 bases remained unmatched. DNA of the CDR3: TGCAGCGTTGAGGGAATGGGGGCAGGGGGTGGCTACACCTTC. Its protein product is CSVEGMGAGGGYTF. Drawing the rest from reference TRBV29-1 and TRBJ1-2, the complete variable domain is SAVISQKPSRDICQRGTSLTIQCQVDSQVTMMFWYRQQPGQSLTLIATANQGSEATYESGFVIDKFPISRPNLTFSTLTVSNMSPEDSSIYLCSVEGMGAGGGYTFGSGTRLTVV.

The V call is TRBV4-1, the J call TRBJ1-1, with 12 positions matching TRBD1. Per the germline V gene, CDR1 is MGHRA and CDR2 is YSYEKL. The length of the CDR3 is 17 residues. Losses at the gene ends were 8 bases for V and 6 bases for J; bases not matched to a gene: 16. The CDR3 coding sequence is TGCGCCAGCTCCGCAAAAAAGACCGGGACAGGGGGCTCTGAAGCTTTCTTT. Translating it yields CASSAKKTGTGGSEAFF.

This clone was seen a handful of times. The chain employs TRBV19 and TRBJ1-2; 9 nucleotides agree with TRBD1. V trimming: 5 bases; J trimming: 2 bases; junction bases outside the gene matches: 9. This CDR3 is built from 16 residues. CDR1 LNHDA and CDR2 SQIVND come from the germline V gene (reference sequence). In DNA, the CDR3 is TGTGCCAGTAGTCTAAACACCGGGACAGGGAACTATGGCTACACCTTC. Its protein is CASSLNTGTGNYGYTF.

The DNA of the CDR3 is TGTGCCAGCAGCATCAAGACAGGGCTAGTCTCACCCCTCCACTTT. It encodes CASSIKTGLVSPLHF. V usage is TRBV7-2 and J usage is TRBJ1-6; TRBD1 matches 7 bases. V was pared by 5 bases and J by 10 bases, with 11 bases of the junction left unmatched. This CDR3 has 15 residues. In germline, CDR1 is SGHTA, CDR2 FQGNSA.

The V call is TRBV5-1, the J call TRBJ2-7; 10 bases are shared with TRBD1. The CDR3 is 15 amino acids. After removal of 5 bases from V and 2 bases from J, the junction contained 7 bases not matched to a gene. Germline V lookup: CDR1 SGHRS, CDR2 YFSETQ. This CDR3 reads CASSHDRGQTYEQYF. CDR3 coding DNA: TGCGCCAGCAGTCACGACAGGGGGCAAACCTACGAGCAGTACTTC.

The rearrangement joins TRBV6-6 to TRBJ2-1; D is unresolved. Germline CDR1 reads MNHNY; CDR2 reads SVGAGI (reference sequence). The V end lost 0 bases, the J end lost 8 bases, and 5 bases lay between the germline ends. The CDR3 loop spans 12 amino acids. CDR3 sequence: CASSYSRDEQFF. CDR3 DNA sequence: TGTGCCAGCAGTTACTCCCGCGATGAGCAGTTCTTC.

J is TRBJ1-2 and V is TRBV4-1; a weak D match, TRBD1 (5 bases). This CDR3 is built from 16 residues. Germline V CDR1 and CDR2: MGHRA, YSYEKL. V gave up 0 bases and J gave up 5 bases, with 16 bases separating them. CDR3 protein: CASSQDSTRALYGYTF. The CDR3 region has the DNA TGCGCCAGCAGCCAAGATAGCACCAGGGCTCTATATGGCTACACCTTC.

Here the CDR3 reads CASPPTGGSWNTEAFF. The DNA of the CDR3 is TGTGCTTCACCTCCGACAGGGGGAAGTTGGAACACTGAAGCTTTCTTT. The chain couples TRBV12-5 to TRBJ1-1; 9 bases match TRBD1. Germline trimming cut 11 bases from V and 1 base from J; bases unmatched to any gene: 14. Looked up from germline, CDR1 is LGHNT and CDR2 is FRNRAP. The CDR3 runs to 16 residues.

This sequence joins TRBV7-6 and TRBJ2-5; the D is unclear. Germline CDR1 reads SGHVS; CDR2 reads FNYEAQ. The CDR3 runs 16 residues. V was shortened by 5 bases and J by 1 base, with 17 bases between the two germline ends. CDR3 sequence (DNA): TGTGCCAGCAGCCCGGAGAGCCATATCATCCAAGAGACCCAGTACTTC. It is translated as CASSPESHIIQETQYF.

This chain connects TRBV29-1 to TRBJ2-7; 10 bases match TRBD2. This CDR3 comprises 13 residues. Germline-derived CDR1 and CDR2 are SQVTM and ANQGSEA. The V gene end was trimmed by 3 bases and the J gene end by 4 bases; junction bases not matched to a gene: 3. The CDR3, as DNA: TGCAGCGTTGATTTAGCGGGAGGTTACGAGCAGTACTTC. This encodes CSVDLAGGYEQYF.

The chain uses TRBV7-2 and TRBJ1-5; D unclear. Trimming took off 1 base at V and 7 bases at J, with 14 bases between the two ends. The CDR3 covers 15 residues. Germline V lookup: CDR1 SGHTA, CDR2 FQGNSA. The CDR3 DNA follows: TGTGCCAGCAGCTTAGTCGGTGTGGTGGGCCAGCCCCAGCATTTT. Translated: CASSLVGVVGQPQHF.

The chain joins TRBV3-1 (or the pseudogene TRBV3-2) to TRBJ2-3; the match to TRBD1 covers 10 bases. Trimming cost V 4 bases and J 1 base; bases outside gene matches: 8. Germline-derived CDR1 and CDR2 are LGHDT and YNNKEL (reference sequence). This CDR3 is built from 17 residues. In DNA, the CDR3 is TGTGCCAGCAGCCCAGCAACTGGGACAGGGGGCACAGATACGCAGTATTTT. Translating gives CASSPATGTGGTDTQYF.

The genes are TRBV5-8 and TRBJ2-5; 7 bases agree with TRBD2. The CDR3 has 15 amino acids. V was clipped by 3 bases and J by 8 bases; unmatched bases: 13. Germline-derived CDR1 and CDR2 are SGHTS and YDEGEE. CDR3 residues: CASSSSSGSSTTQYF. The CDR3 nucleotides are TGTGCCAGCAGCTCCAGTAGCGGGTCCTCAACTACCCAGTACTTC.